This T cell receptor beta chain was documented in a study of glioma-infiltrating T cells. V gave up 5 bases and J gave up 5 bases; unmatched junction bases: 12. CDR1 and CDR2 (germline): DFQATT, SNEGSKA (reference sequence). CDR3 length: 15 amino acids. The iRepertoire nested amplicon-rescue multiplex PCR amplified TCR alpha and beta CDR3s from RNA. Input was 100-400 ng of tissue mRNA or PBMC total RNA. TCRdb re-derived calls from the multiplex PCR reads in MiXCR, one entry per CDR3 protein. The table records approximately 12,000 distinct CDR3 sequences, approximately 25% of them present only once. The sequence was obtained from a human donor with low-grade glioma or glioblastoma, undergoing nonglioma brain surgery, or in good health (not recorded which). Sequencing was carried out using glioma tissue, nonneoplastic brain tissue, or PBMCs (not recorded which). The gene calls are TRBV20-1 and TRBJ2-5, with 9 bases lining up with TRBD2. Here the CDR3 DNA reads TGCAGTGCTTCCCGGCTAGCGGGACTTGAGGAGACCCAGTACTTC. It is translated as CSASRLAGLEETQYF.